These 14 T cell receptor beta chains came from one sample sequenced in a study of patients and donors after allogeneic stem cell transplantation. TCRdb used MiXCR to reprocess the RT-PCR reads, holding one entry per CDR3 protein. The profile shows roughly 8,800 distinct CDR3 sequences, roughly 4.3% of them singletons. What was sequenced was blood, either unsorted or a sorted T cell fraction (not recorded which). These receptors all come from a human donor who was either an allogeneic HSCT recipient or a stem cell or donor lymphocyte infusion donor (not recorded which). It is not recorded whose cells these are; they may come from a transplant donor.

This clonotype is judged medium-sized (0.01 to 0.1%). The chain carries TRBV6-5 and TRBJ2-1; the D call may be TRBD1 or TRBD2 (5 bases each). This CDR3 spans 15 amino acids. CDR1 and CDR2 from the germline V gene are MNHEY and SVGAGI. Trimming took off 3 bases at V and 4 bases at J, with 13 bases between the two ends. As DNA, the CDR3 is TGTGCCAGCAGTTATTCGGGACCCCTTTACAATGAGCAGTTCTTC. Protein sequence: CASSYSGPLYNEQFF.

This clonotype has a count of ten or more. This chain uses TRBV25-1 with TRBJ1-1; no firm D call. CDR3 size: 12 residues. From germline, CDR1 is MGHDK and CDR2 SYGVNS. The V gene lost 8 bases and the J gene lost 4 bases, with 11 bases spanning the gap. In DNA form, the CDR3 reads TGTGCCAGCGAAGGGAGGAGCACTGAAGCTTTCTTT. Translated: CASEGRSTEAFF.

This clonotype was seen ten or more times. The chain links TRBV6-2 or TRBV6-3 to TRBJ2-5, with 8 bases that match TRBD2. Germline trimming cut 6 bases from V and 4 bases from J; bases unmatched to any gene: 10. The CDR3 runs 15 residues. CDR1 and CDR2 from the germline V gene are MNHEY and SVGEGT. CDR3 residues: CASSGAGVRGETQYF. For the CDR3, the DNA is TGTGCCAGCAGCGGAGCGGGAGTTAGGGGAGAGACCCAGTACTTC.

Ten or more counts support this clonotype. The chain recombines TRBV28 with TRBJ2-5; D is unresolved. CDR1 is MDHEN, CDR2 SYDVKM, per germline. Between the trimmed V and J ends, which lost 6 bases and 4 bases, there was a span of 15 bases. The CDR3 runs 14 residues. CDR3 sequence (DNA): TGTGCCAGCAGCAAGAGCCTGAGAGGAGAGACCCAGTACTTC. Translating gives CASSKSLRGETQYF. The whole variable domain, filled in from reference TRBV28 and TRBJ2-5, reads DVKVTQSSRYLVKRTGEKVFLECVQDMDHENMFWYRQDPGLGLRLIYFSYDVKMKEKGDIPEGYSVSREKKERFSLILESASTNQTSMYLCASSKSLRGETQYFGPGTRLLVL.

This clonotype was picked up many times. V gene TRBV7-9 combines with J gene TRBJ2-1; weak D call: TRBD2 (6 bases). Trimming took 1 base from V and 7 from J, leaving 14 bases between them. Germline V lookup: CDR1 SEHNR, CDR2 FQNEAQ (reference sequence). The CDR3 is made up of 15 amino acids. CDR3 sequence (DNA): TGTGCCAGCAGCTTAGAACCGACTAGGCAGAATGAGCAGTTCTTC. Residues: CASSLEPTRQNEQFF.

This clonotype is labeled medium-sized. The chain joins TRBV20-1 to TRBJ1-6; D may be TRBD1 (6 bases). The germline V gene encodes CDR1 DFQATT and CDR2 SNEGSKA (reference sequence). V was clipped by 6 bases and J by 0 bases, with 9 bases between them. The CDR3 extends over 14 amino acids. The CDR3 protein is CSATDSSYNSPLHF. Written as DNA, the CDR3 is TGCAGTGCCACGGACAGCTCCTATAATTCACCCCTCCACTTT.

This clonotype was seen at least ten times. The chain has TRBV20-1 and TRBJ2-5, with 10 bases matching TRBD2. This CDR3 has 14 amino acids. The V gene end was trimmed by 5 bases and the J gene end by 2 bases; junction bases not matched to a gene: 5. Per the germline V gene, CDR1 is DFQATT and CDR2 is SNEGSKA (reference sequence). The DNA of the CDR3 is TGCAGTGCTTACCTAGCGGGAGTTCAAGAGACCCAGTACTTC. Residues: CSAYLAGVQETQYF.

The sample holds many counts of this clonotype. The germline gene is not matched at one end of the junction; a read error may be the cause. The V and J genes are TRBV7-8 and TRBJ2-1, with TRBD2 identical over 12 bases. The CDR3 runs to 13 residues. Per the germline V gene, CDR1 is SGHVS and CDR2 is FQNEAQ. The CDR3 protein is CASSYTASGRVVF. The CDR3 bases are TGTGCCAGCAGCTATACCGCTAGCGGGAGGGTAGTTTTC.

By share, this clonotype ranks as medium-sized. The chain combines TRBV29-1 with TRBJ2-5; D unclear. The CDR3 totals 12 residues. Per germline, CDR1 SQVTM and CDR2 ANQGSEA. The V and J ends lost 7 bases and 5 bases respectively, with 14 bases between them. This CDR3 is CSAPAAWETQYF. Written as DNA, the CDR3 is TGCAGCGCCCCCGCGGCCTGGGAGACCCAGTACTTC.

By sample fraction, this clonotype is medium-sized. V usage is TRBV2 and J usage is TRBJ1-5, with a weak D call TRBD1 (6 bases). Trimming removed 1 base at V and 5 bases at J, with 9 bases between. CDR3 length: 14 amino acids. Germline V gives CDR1 SNHLY, CDR2 FYNNEI. The CDR3 nucleotides read TGTGCCAGCAGTGAAGGGACAGTAGATCAGCCCCAGCATTTT. Residues: CASSEGTVDQPQHF.

This clonotype was recorded at least ten times. V usage is TRBV7-8 and J usage is TRBJ1-3, with a tentative D call TRBD1 (5 bases). Germline loops: CDR1 SGHVS, CDR2 FQNEAQ. The CDR3 runs 14 residues. Trimming pared 2 bases from V and 4 bases from J, leaving 9 bases between. Here the CDR3 DNA reads TGTGCCAGCAGCTTACAGGGCCGCGGAAACACCATATATTTT. Its translation is CASSLQGRGNTIYF.

This clonotype was counted many times. The chain carries TRBV7-2 and TRBJ1-2, with D hard to call. V was shortened by 0 bases and J by 0 bases, with 8 bases between the two germline ends. CDR1 and CDR2 from the germline V gene are SGHTA and FQGNSA. The CDR3 has 15 amino acids. As DNA, the CDR3 is TGTGCCAGCAGCTTAGCCCCTCCTCCTAACTATGGCTACACCTTC. Translating it yields CASSLAPPPNYGYTF.

This clonotype was seen many times. The CDR3 nucleotides read TGCAGCGTTGAAGGTTCAGGTCACTACAATGAGCAGTTCTTC. Protein product: CSVEGSGHYNEQFF. V usage is TRBV29-1 and J usage is TRBJ2-1; D unresolved. V lost 1 base and J 3 bases, leaving 10 bases between the germline ends. The CDR3 loop spans 14 amino acids. Germline V CDR1 and CDR2: SQVTM, ANQGSEA.

This clonotype was picked up many times. The chain combines TRBV7-9 with TRBJ1-5, with TRBD1 matching 8 bases. CDR1 is SEHNR, CDR2 FQNEAQ, per germline (reference sequence). Trimming took 5 bases from V and 4 from J; bases not matched to a gene: 13. This CDR3 has 17 residues. CDR3 bases: TGTGCCAGCAGCCAGGAAATACAGGGGGTGGGGAATCAGCCCCAGCATTTT. Encoded protein: CASSQEIQGVGNQPQHF.